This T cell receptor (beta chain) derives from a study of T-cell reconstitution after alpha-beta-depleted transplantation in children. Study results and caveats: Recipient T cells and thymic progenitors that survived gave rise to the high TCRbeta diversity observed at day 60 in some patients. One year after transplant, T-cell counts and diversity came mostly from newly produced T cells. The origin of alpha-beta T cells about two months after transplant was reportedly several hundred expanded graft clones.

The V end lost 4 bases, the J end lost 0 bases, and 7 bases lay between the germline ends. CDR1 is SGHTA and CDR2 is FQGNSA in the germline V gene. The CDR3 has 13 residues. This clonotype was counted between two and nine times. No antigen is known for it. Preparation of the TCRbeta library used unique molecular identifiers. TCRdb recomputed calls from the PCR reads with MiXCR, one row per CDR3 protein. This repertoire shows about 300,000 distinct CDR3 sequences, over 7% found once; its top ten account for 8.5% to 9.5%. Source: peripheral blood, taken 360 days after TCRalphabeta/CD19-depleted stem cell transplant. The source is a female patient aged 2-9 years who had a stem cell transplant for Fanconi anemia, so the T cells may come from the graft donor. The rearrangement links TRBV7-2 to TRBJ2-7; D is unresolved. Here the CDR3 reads CASSSRHSYEQYF. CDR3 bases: TGTGCCAGCAGCTCCCGGCACTCCTACGAGCAGTACTTC.